Following are 31 T cell receptor beta chains from one sample sequenced in a study of Ad26.COV2.S vaccination and SARS-CoV-2 variants. TCRdb keeps only in-frame clones here, not all; method: immunoSEQ multiplex PCR. The sample holds about 420,000 clones; roughly 90% are singletons and the top ten take around 3.6%. Treatment reported: approximately 18 received Ad26.COV2.S at low or high dose, single or two shots; about 5 received placebo; per-sample allocation not given. It was on day 63 after the first vaccine or placebo injection that samples were taken. Source: peripheral blood, taken in a trial of Ad26.COV2.S vaccine versus placebo. The receptors here all came from a person aged 18-65 years who received the Ad26.COV2.S COVID-19 vaccine or a placebo.

This clone showed up just a few times. The chain joins TRBV7-3 to TRBJ2-7, with 10 bases fitting TRBD1. CDR1 and CDR2 (germline): SGHTA, FQGTGA. The CDR3 runs to 13 residues. J was trimmed by 4 bases and V by 5 bases; bases with no gene match: 2. The CDR3 region has the DNA TGTGCCAGCAGCCGGGACAGGGGTTACGAGCAGTACTTC. Translated: CASSRDRGYEQYF.

Worth noting for this clone: The sample contains more than one DNA sequence encoding this CDR3. The chain couples TRBV24-1 to TRBJ2-5; D remains ambiguous. Germline CDR1 KGHDR, CDR2 SFDVKD. Between the trimmed V and J ends, which lost 0 bases and 5 bases, there was a span of 3 bases. The CDR3 spans 12 residues. The CDR3 spells CATSDLGETQYF. In nucleotides, the CDR3 is TGTGCCACCAGTGATTTGGGCGAGACCCAGTACTTC.

The rearrangement joins TRBV4-3 to TRBJ2-5; 8 bases are a match to TRBD2. Germline-derived CDR1 and CDR2 are LGHNA and YSLEER. V shed 4 bases and J 6 bases; nucleotides not matched to a gene: 13. CDR3 length: 16 residues. CDR3 sequence (DNA): TGCGCCAGCAGCCTAAGTGTAGCGGGGTCCATGAAGACCCAGTACTTC. As protein: CASSLSVAGSMKTQYF.

This chain links TRBV27 with TRBJ2-7; D is undetermined. Trimming took off 3 bases at V and 2 bases at J, with 11 bases between the two ends. This CDR3 has 14 amino acids. Germline lookup yields CDR1 MNHEY and CDR2 SMNVEV (reference sequence). This CDR3 is CASSFLTGPYEQYF. The CDR3 nucleotides are TGTGCCAGCAGTTTTTTGACGGGCCCCTACGAGCAGTACTTC.

V and J are TRBV6-5 and TRBJ1-4; the D is unclear. This CDR3 comprises 16 residues. CDR1 and CDR2 from the germline V gene are MNHEY and SVGAGI. The V gene lost 2 bases and the J gene lost 0 bases, with 10 bases spanning the gap. For the CDR3, the DNA is TGTGCCAGCAGTTACGTGTCACCTACAACTAATGAAAAACTGTTTTTT. It translates to CASSYVSPTTNEKLFF.

V usage is TRBV4-3 and J usage is TRBJ2-1; 11 bases match TRBD2. CDR1 LGHNA and CDR2 YSLEER come from the germline V gene. The CDR3 is 17 residues long. The V segment lost 1 base and the J segment 4 bases; nucleotides outside the gene matches: 6. The CDR3 loop reads CASSQGYLAGGYNEQFF. The DNA of the CDR3 is TGCGCCAGCAGCCAAGGCTACCTAGCGGGGGGTTACAATGAGCAGTTCTTC.

This clone was observed once. This rearrangement joins TRBV7-2 to TRBJ2-1; 10 bases match TRBD1. Per the germline V gene, CDR1 is SGHTA and CDR2 is FQGNSA. CDR3 size: 16 residues. Germline trimming cut 3 bases from V and 4 bases from J; bases unmatched to any gene: 6. CDR3 protein: CASSLTGTGAYNEQFF. The DNA of the CDR3 is TGTGCCAGCAGCTTGACGGGGACAGGGGCGTACAATGAGCAGTTCTTC.

There are a few counts of this clone. The chain recombines TRBV6-6 with TRBJ1-2; D is uncertain. V was pared by 4 bases and J by 8 bases, with 14 bases between. Germline CDR1 is MNHNY and CDR2 is SVGAGI (reference sequence). This CDR3 has 13 residues. The CDR3 DNA follows: TGTGCCAGCAGTTTGGAGGGAATCAGCGGCTACACCTTC. The encoded protein is CASSLEGISGYTF.

The rearrangement uses TRBV9 and TRBJ2-1; 11 nucleotides line up with TRBD2. Germline assignment: CDR1 SGDLS and CDR2 YYNGEE. CDR3 size: 18 residues. V lost 0 bases, J lost 0 bases, and 5 bases stayed unmatched. The chain's CDR3 is CASSVVAGGPSSYNEQFF. The CDR3, as DNA: TGTGCCAGCAGCGTAGTAGCGGGGGGGCCAAGCTCCTACAATGAGCAGTTCTTC.

This sequence joins TRBV5-8 and TRBJ1-6; possible D gene TRBD1, 5 bases. The length of the CDR3 is 16 residues. In germline, CDR1 is SGHTS, CDR2 YDEGEE. Trimming took off 3 bases at V and 7 bases at J, with 17 bases between the two ends. Here the CDR3 reads CASSSSLGGRNSPLHF. In DNA, the CDR3 is TGTGCCAGCAGCTCGTCCCTGGGGGGGAGGAATTCACCCCTCCACTTT.

The rearrangement links TRBV6-2 or TRBV6-3 to TRBJ2-1; D possibly corresponds to TRBD1 (5 bases). V lost 5 bases to trimming and J lost 4 bases, with 15 bases between them. Germline V gives CDR1 MNHEY, CDR2 SVGEGT. This CDR3 is built from 15 residues. CDR3 region: CASSELGAMYNEQFF. The CDR3 nucleotides are TGTGCCAGCAGTGAGCTTGGGGCGATGTACAATGAGCAGTTCTTC.

The genes are TRBV4-1 and TRBJ1-5; D gene unclear. Germline CDR1 reads MGHRA; CDR2 reads YSYEKL. V dropped 5 bases and J dropped 5 bases, with 13 bases sitting between them. The CDR3 loop spans 14 amino acids. DNA for the CDR3: TGCGCCAGCAGCGAGCAGGAGGACTATCAGCCCCAGCATTTT. It encodes CASSEQEDYQPQHF.

V and J are TRBV7-9 and TRBJ2-5; 7 bases match TRBD1. The CDR3 is 14 amino acids. CDR1 is SEHNR, CDR2 FQNEAQ, per germline (reference sequence). V was pared by 3 bases and J by 5 bases, with 6 bases of the junction left unmatched. The CDR3 bases are TGTGCCAGCAGCTTGGGACAGACCCGGGAGACCCAGTACTTC. This codes for CASSLGQTRETQYF. The variable domain in full, with the rest retrieved from reference TRBV7-9 and TRBJ2-5, is DTGVSQNPRHKITKRGQNVTFRCDPISEHNRLYWYRQTLGQGPEFLTYFQNEAQLEKSRLLSDRFSAERPKGSFSTLEIQRTEQGDSAMYLCASSLGQTRETQYFGPGTRLLVL.

V gene TRBV15 combines with J gene TRBJ1-2; 9 nucleotides agree with TRBD1. V lost 1 base and J lost 8; bases outside the gene matches: 5. This CDR3 spans 14 amino acids. Per the germline V gene, CDR1 is LNHNV and CDR2 is YYDKDF (reference sequence). Here the CDR3 reads CATSRVGTGMGYTF. CDR3 nucleotide sequence: TGTGCCACCAGCAGAGTGGGGACAGGGATGGGCTACACCTTC.

This clone appeared a single time. The chain links TRBV29-1 to TRBJ1-2; D uncertain. The CDR3 consists of 12 residues. From germline, CDR1 is SQVTM and CDR2 ANQGSEA. V was cut by 4 bases and J by 4 bases, with 10 bases left in between. The CDR3 sequence: CSVGPSAYGYTF. As DNA, the CDR3 is TGCAGCGTTGGACCCTCCGCCTATGGCTACACCTTC.

This sequence joins TRBV5-4 and TRBJ1-2; D possibly corresponds to TRBD1 (6 bases). The length of the CDR3 is 16 residues. Germline CDR1 and CDR2: SGHNT and YYREEE (reference sequence). V was clipped by 0 bases and J by 8 bases, with 20 bases between them. DNA of the CDR3: TGTGCCAGCAGCTTGGGCCGGACAGCCGACGCCTACGGCTACACCTTC. This codes for CASSLGRTADAYGYTF.

The J gene is TRBJ1-2, the V gene TRBV18; 8 bases map to TRBD1. Trimming removed 6 bases from V and 6 bases from J; junction bases left unmatched: 9. Germline V lookup: CDR1 KGHSH, CDR2 LQKENI. This CDR3 contains 14 residues. The CDR3 reads CASSPDRENHGYTF. DNA for the CDR3: TGTGCCAGCTCCCCGGACAGGGAGAACCATGGCTACACCTTC.

Here the CDR3 reads CASSPHGGGLTLEQYF. CDR3 bases: TGTGCCAGCAGTCCACACGGGGGAGGACTTACCCTCGAGCAGTACTTC. This sequence joins TRBV7-9 and TRBJ2-7; a possible D gene is TRBD2 (6 bases). The CDR3 loop spans 16 amino acids. The germline gives CDR1 SEHNR, CDR2 FQNEAQ (reference sequence). The germline V and J ends were trimmed by 6 bases and 6 bases, with 24 bases remaining between them.

The chain combines TRBV9 with TRBJ1-6; no firm D call. This CDR3 spans 17 amino acids. Germline V CDR1 and CDR2: SGDLS, YYNGEE. Trimming cost V 0 bases and J 7 bases, with 17 bases left between them. CDR3 DNA: TGTGCCAGCAGCGTAGGTAAACACACGAGGACGAATTCACCCCTCCACTTT. Translation: CASSVGKHTRTNSPLHF.

This clone was counted once. J is TRBJ2-1 and V is TRBV5-4; 10 bases align to TRBD2. Trimming removed 4 bases from V and 1 base from J; junction bases left unmatched: 8. The CDR3 spans 17 residues. The germline V gene encodes CDR1 SGHNT and CDR2 YYREEE (reference sequence). The CDR3 bases are TGTGCCAGCAGCCTTTCTAGCGGGGGACTTTCCTACAATGAGCAGTTCTTC. Amino acids: CASSLSSGGLSYNEQFF.

This chain joins TRBV4-2 and TRBJ1-2, with 10 bases identical to TRBD1. Germline CDR1 reads LGHNA; CDR2 reads YNFKEQ. V shed 4 bases, J shed 2 bases, and the junction held 4 bases outside the gene matches. This CDR3 is 15 amino acids long. CDR3: CASSREGQGNYGYTF. The CDR3 coding sequence is TGTGCCAGCAGCCGCGAGGGACAGGGGAACTATGGCTACACCTTC.

V usage is TRBV27 and J usage is TRBJ1-1; D remains unclear. The CDR3 covers 12 residues. Germline V CDR1 and CDR2: MNHEY, SMNVEV (reference sequence). V was clipped by 5 bases and J by 4 bases, with 8 bases between them. CDR3 DNA sequence: TGTGCCAGCAGTCACCAAGGCACTGAAGCTTTCTTT. It encodes CASSHQGTEAFF.

The chain carries TRBV27 and TRBJ1-1, with D maybe TRBD1 (5 bases). The CDR3 sequence is 16 residues long. The germline gives CDR1 MNHEY, CDR2 SMNVEV (reference sequence). Trimming removed 5 bases from V and 5 bases from J, with 21 bases in between. The CDR3 DNA reads as TGTGCCAGCAGTCCCCCACGGGGCAGGGTGAGAACTGAAGCTTTCTTT. It codes for CASSPPRGRVRTEAFF.

The V call is TRBV5-1, the J call TRBJ1-2, with D perhaps TRBD1 (6 bases). The germline V and J ends were trimmed by 4 bases and 3 bases, with 10 bases remaining between them. The germline gives CDR1 SGHRS, CDR2 YFSETQ. This CDR3 has 13 amino acids. CDR3 coding DNA: TGCGCCAGCAGCACCTCAGGGGACTATGGCTACACCTTC. It codes for CASSTSGDYGYTF.

The rearrangement joins TRBV5-1 to TRBJ2-7; 11 bases agree with TRBD2. Per germline, CDR1 SGHRS and CDR2 YFSETQ. V lost 1 base and J lost 7; bases outside the gene matches: 4. This CDR3 has 14 amino acids. The CDR3 DNA sequence: TGCGCCAGCAGCTTGCTACTAGCGGGGGTGGAGCAGTACTTC. It translates to CASSLLLAGVEQYF.

This clone was seen a single time. The chain links TRBV6-5 to TRBJ2-3; 7 positions match TRBD2. Trimming removed 5 bases from V and 0 bases from J; junction bases left unmatched: 2. Germline V gene lookup returns CDR1 MNHEY and CDR2 SVGAGI. The CDR3 has 14 residues. CDR3 protein: CASSLAESTDTQYF. In DNA, the CDR3 is TGTGCCAGCAGTCTAGCGGAGAGCACAGATACGCAGTATTTT.

V and J are TRBV27 and TRBJ1-6; 7 bases fit TRBD1. Unmatched junction bases numbered 9, after V lost 3 bases and J lost 7 bases. The CDR3 spans 16 residues. Germline values: CDR1 MNHEY, CDR2 SMNVEV (reference sequence). CDR3 DNA: TGTGCCAGCAGTTTCGCCTACAGGGGTAAAAATTCACCCCTCCACTTT. It translates to CASSFAYRGKNSPLHF.

J is TRBJ1-6 and V is TRBV2; no clear D gene. Germline CDR1 reads SNHLY; CDR2 reads FYNNEI. The CDR3 runs 15 residues. With 3 bases removed from V and 9 bases from J, the gap between germline ends came to 15 bases. CDR3 loop: CASSDRGSRGSPLHF. The CDR3, as DNA: TGTGCCAGCAGTGATCGGGGATCCCGGGGTTCACCCCTCCACTTT.

V and J are TRBV13 and TRBJ2-2; no firm D call. CDR3 size: 15 residues. Between the trimmed V and J ends, which lost 5 bases and 0 bases, there was a span of 10 bases. In germline, CDR1 is PRHDT, CDR2 FYEKMQ (reference sequence). The CDR3 region has the DNA TGTGCCAGCAGCCCACCGGGCCCGAACACCGGGGAGCTGTTTTTT. Translation gives CASSPPGPNTGELFF. Combining the CDR3 with reference TRBV13 and TRBJ2-2 gives the whole variable domain AAGVIQSPRHLIKEKRETATLKCYPIPRHDTVYWYQQGPGQDPQFLISFYEKMQSDKGSIPDRFSAQQFSDYHSELNMSSLELGDSALYFCASSPPGPNTGELFFGEGSRLTVL.

The chain carries TRBV15 and TRBJ1-3; D is ambiguous. The CDR3 runs 15 residues. The germline V gene encodes CDR1 LNHNV and CDR2 YYDKDF (reference sequence). V shed 0 bases and J shed 0 bases, with 6 bases lying between them. The CDR3 here is CATSRDGNSGNTIYF. CDR3 nucleotides: TGTGCCACCAGCAGAGATGGAAACTCTGGAAACACCATATATTTT.

The chain links TRBV5-1 to TRBJ2-2; D is uncertain. Trimming cost V 4 bases and J 0 bases, with 7 bases left between them. The CDR3 covers 14 residues. Germline values: CDR1 SGHRS, CDR2 YFSETQ. In DNA, the CDR3 is TGCGCCAGCAGCCCTTCTCCGAACACCGGGGAGCTGTTTTTT. Translation: CASSPSPNTGELFF.